The clone carrying this T cell receptor beta chain was observed many times. What it binds is unknown. The CDR3 runs 14 residues. CDR1 is MNHEY, CDR2 SMNVEV, per germline (reference sequence). The germline V and J ends were trimmed by 0 bases and 1 base, with 6 bases remaining between them. Together with a sample-barcoded 5' primer, a J-beta primer mix was included in a second PCR lasting about 6 to 12 cycles. Each CDR3 protein gets one entry after TCRdb re-called the 5' RACE reads with MiXCR. The sample yields some 700,000 distinct CDR3 sequences, about 20% seen once. This record belongs to a study of blood T cells in healthy people across ages. Study results and caveats: TCR beta diversity was tightly associated with the proportion of naive T cells. Diversity figures based on one million T cells were deemed too low.

This receptor was obtained from a man aged 65 to 79 in good health. Sequences were obtained from blood. V gene TRBV27 combines with J gene TRBJ1-1; possible D gene TRBD1, 5 bases. CDR3 in amino acids: CASSLSRGNTEAFF. The CDR3 DNA reads TGTGCCAGCAGTTTATCGAGGGGGAACACTGAAGCTTTCTTT.